Given below is one T cell receptor (beta chain) in context. For CDR3 and TCR beta VDJ profiling, genomic DNA was the template used. TCRdb ran MiXCR on the reads and lists one entry per CDR3 protein. This sample has 250,000 to 350,000 distinct CDR3 sequences, with 56% found just once. An expansion of CD8+CD57+ cells by flow cytometry had been shown in patients chosen for sequencing. Among the patients, none had received any therapy at the time of blood sampling. The source of the sample is a study of CD8+CD57+ T cells in acquired aplastic anemia. Germline CDR1 and CDR2: LGHNT and FRNRAP. V dropped 0 bases and J dropped 5 bases, with 16 bases sitting between them. There are 17 residues in the CDR3.

The chain has TRBV12-5 and TRBJ1-4; weak D call: TRBD1 (5 bases). The receptor comes from a human donor with aplastic anemia. The source material was sorted CD4+, CD8+, or CD8+CD57+ T cells (not recorded which) from PBMCs. The CDR3 spells CASGLVFGWDPNEKLFF. The CDR3 bases are TGTGCTAGTGGTTTGGTGTTTGGGTGGGACCCAAATGAAAAACTGTTTTTT. Looking up the rest from reference TRBV12-5 and TRBJ1-4 gives the full variable domain: DARVTQTPRHKVTEMGQEVTMRCQPILGHNTVFWYRQTMMQGLELLAYFRNRAPLDDSGMPKDRFSAEMPDATLATLKIQPSEPRDSAVYFCASGLVFGWDPNEKLFFGSGTQLSVL.